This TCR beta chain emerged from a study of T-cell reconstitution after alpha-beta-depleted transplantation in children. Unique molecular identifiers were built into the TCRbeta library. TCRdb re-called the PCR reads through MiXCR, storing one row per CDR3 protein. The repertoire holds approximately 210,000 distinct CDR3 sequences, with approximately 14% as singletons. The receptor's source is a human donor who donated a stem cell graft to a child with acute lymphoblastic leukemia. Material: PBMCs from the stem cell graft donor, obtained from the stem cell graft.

CDR3 coding DNA: TGTGCCAGCAGTTACACAAGACAGACCACTAGCCCATCGTCTAGGGAGCTGTTTTTT. This sequence encodes CASSYTRQTTSPSSRELFF. This chain connects TRBV6-2 or TRBV6-3 to TRBJ2-2; maybe TRBD2 (6 bases). The CDR3 is 19 amino acids. V was clipped by 2 bases and J by 9 bases, with 28 bases between them. Germline CDR1 reads MNHEY; CDR2 reads SVGEGT.